The clone carrying this T cell receptor beta chain was detected only a few times. What it binds is unknown. The CDR3 runs to 13 residues. Per the germline V gene, CDR1 is SEHNR and CDR2 is FQNEAQ (reference sequence). V gave up 8 bases and J gave up 9 bases, with 19 bases separating them. This specimen comes from a study of early T cells in non-severe SARS-CoV-2 infection. Study-wide background: Sequencing targeted bulk RNA from unsorted whole blood, leaving chains unpaired.

The library protocol tagged individual cDNA molecules with unique molecular identifiers. TCRdb itself ran the 5' RACE reads through MiXCR, one entry per CDR3 protein. The sample contains roughly 70,000 distinct CDR3 sequences, roughly 18% of which appear only once. Overall study results and limits: The VDJdb matching leaned toward anti-spike CD8 responses and overlooked private and CD4 specificities.

This TCR derives from an adult who was a healthcare worker with PCR-confirmed SARS-CoV-2 infection or an uninfected control (not recorded which). This material consisted of whole blood, taken at baseline. The V and J genes are TRBV7-9 and TRBJ1-1, with unresolved D. The CDR3 reads CASEVMASSQAFF. In DNA form, the CDR3 reads TGTGCCAGCGAGGTTATGGCGAGTAGTCAAGCTTTCTTT.